This TCR beta chain comes out of a study of blood T cell repertoires in COVID-19. Study-wide background: The United States, Italy and Spain were the sources of the acute and convalescent COVID-19 samples.

During active infection, Seattle patients enrolled and were then monitored through disease. Per germline, CDR1 SEHNR and CDR2 FQNEAQ (reference sequence). The CDR3 sequence is 14 residues long. The V and J ends lost 5 bases and 2 bases, in that order; junction bases with no gene match: 3. Original processing methods: It was from reference gene primer amplification that nucleated cell counts were estimated. The protocol was immunoSEQ multiplex PCR, while the TCRdb copy is restricted to in-frame clones and leaves out a portion. V and J calls and clone size are those listed in that table; D and trimming were worked out from the DNA. The sample has 100,000 to 150,000 clones, about 88% seen once; the top ten hold about 4.5%.

This receptor was obtained from a man in his sixties with COVID-19, enrolled during active disease. The sequencing input was peripheral blood. This chain links TRBV7-9 with TRBJ2-3, with 8 bases fitting TRBD2. CDR3 region: CASSLSGATDTQYF. The CDR3 DNA is TGTGCCAGCAGCCTTAGCGGGGCCACAGATACGCAGTATTTT.